The clone carrying this T cell receptor (beta chain) was counted between two and nine times. Its antigen is not known. A second PCR, run for about 7 to 12 cycles, used a sample-barcoded 5' primer plus a J-beta primer mix. One entry per CDR3 protein, called by TCRdb with MiXCR from the 5' RACE reads. The sample holds approximately 850,000 distinct CDR3 sequences; about 42% are singletons and the top ten take roughly 19%. For every donor, a draw yielded roughly 10 milliliters of peripheral blood. This sample is drawn from a study of blood T cells in healthy people across ages. At the level of the study: In model experiments, template switching was able to capture about one barcoded beta molecule for every two T cells that were present.

Germline assignment: CDR1 LNHNV and CDR2 YYDKDF (reference sequence). The CDR3 is 15 residues long. The junction had 4 bases not matched to a gene; V was cut back by 0 bases and J by 6 bases. Findings and limits, study-wide: Using unsorted PBMCs precluded a conclusive naive versus antigen-experienced comparison.

Sequencing was performed on blood. The clonotype was recovered from a man aged 55 to 70 in good health. The genes are TRBV15 and TRBJ2-1, with 8 bases lining up with TRBD2. The CDR3 loop is CATSRDGTSGNEQFF. As DNA, the CDR3 is TGTGCCACCAGCAGAGATGGCACTAGCGGCAATGAGCAGTTCTTC.